This T cell receptor beta chain was captured in a study of siplizumab effects on memory and regulatory T cells. Points on this clone: Its antigen is currently unknown.

Study-level results: Phenotypic classification as naive or memory proved unattainable for roughly 80-96% of proliferating CD4+ or CD8+ clones.

Only in-frame clones appear in the TCRdb table, and some are missing; sequencing was by immunoSEQ multiplex PCR. The sample shows more than 60,000 clones, just over 95% of them seen only once. The CDR3 length is 15 residues. Looked up from germline, CDR1 is MGHRA and CDR2 is YSYEKL. The V segment lost 3 bases and the J segment 0 bases; nucleotides outside the gene matches: 3. The receptor's source is a human donor in good health. V is TRBV4-1 and J is TRBJ2-7; 9 bases are shared with TRBD2. Sequencing was carried out using naive CD8+ T cells sorted from blood. DNA for the CDR3: TGCGCCAGCAGCCATTTAGCGGGGGTCTCCTACGAGCAGTACTTC. Amino acid sequence: CASSHLAGVSYEQYF.